This TCR beta chain derives from a study of T-cell reconstitution after alpha-beta-depleted transplantation in children. Whole-study results and caveats: Once a year had passed after transplant, T-cell counts and diversity came mostly from newly produced T cells. At day 60, the high TCRbeta diversity found in some patients originated from recipient T cells and thymic progenitors that had survived. It was reported that alpha-beta T cells came from several hundred expanded graft clones (about two months after transplant).

Preparation of the TCRbeta library involved a method that used unique molecular identifiers. TCRdb called the PCR reads again in MiXCR, with one record for every CDR3 protein. The sample shows about 300,000 distinct CDR3 sequences, around 9.1% of them seen only once. This clonotype was detected many times. Its target is not known. Sequenced here: PBMCs, sampled before TCRalphabeta/CD19-depleted stem cell transplant. The TCR was taken from a boy in the first two years of life with acute myeloid leukemia, due to receive a stem cell transplant.

The CDR3 loop is CASSLASDTGELFF. The CDR3 DNA reads as TGCGCCAGCAGCTTAGCCAGTGACACCGGGGAGCTGTTTTTT. The chain joins TRBV5-1 to TRBJ2-2; D not resolved. Looked up from germline, CDR1 is SGHRS and CDR2 is YFSETQ. The V and J ends lost 2 bases and 3 bases respectively, with 8 bases between them. The CDR3 sequence is 14 residues long. Supplemented by reference TRBV5-1 and TRBJ2-2, the full variable domain reads KAGVTQTPRYLIKTRGQQVTLSCSPISGHRSVSWYQQTPGQGLQFLFEYFSETQRNKGNFPGRFSGRQFSNSRSEMNVSTLELGDSALYLCASSLASDTGELFFGEGSRLTVL.